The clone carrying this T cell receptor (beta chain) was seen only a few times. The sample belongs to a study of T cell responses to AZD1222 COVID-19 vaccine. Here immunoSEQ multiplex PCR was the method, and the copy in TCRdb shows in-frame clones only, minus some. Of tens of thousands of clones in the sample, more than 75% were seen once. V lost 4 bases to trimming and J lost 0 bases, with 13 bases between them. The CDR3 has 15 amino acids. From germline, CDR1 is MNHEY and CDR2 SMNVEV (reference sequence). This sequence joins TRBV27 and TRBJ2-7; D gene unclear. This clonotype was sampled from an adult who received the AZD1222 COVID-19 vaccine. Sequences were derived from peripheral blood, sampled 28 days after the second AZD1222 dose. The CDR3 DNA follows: TGTGCCAGCAGTTCAGGTGGGCTGTCCTCCTACGAGCAGTACTTC. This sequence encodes CASSSGGLSSYEQYF.